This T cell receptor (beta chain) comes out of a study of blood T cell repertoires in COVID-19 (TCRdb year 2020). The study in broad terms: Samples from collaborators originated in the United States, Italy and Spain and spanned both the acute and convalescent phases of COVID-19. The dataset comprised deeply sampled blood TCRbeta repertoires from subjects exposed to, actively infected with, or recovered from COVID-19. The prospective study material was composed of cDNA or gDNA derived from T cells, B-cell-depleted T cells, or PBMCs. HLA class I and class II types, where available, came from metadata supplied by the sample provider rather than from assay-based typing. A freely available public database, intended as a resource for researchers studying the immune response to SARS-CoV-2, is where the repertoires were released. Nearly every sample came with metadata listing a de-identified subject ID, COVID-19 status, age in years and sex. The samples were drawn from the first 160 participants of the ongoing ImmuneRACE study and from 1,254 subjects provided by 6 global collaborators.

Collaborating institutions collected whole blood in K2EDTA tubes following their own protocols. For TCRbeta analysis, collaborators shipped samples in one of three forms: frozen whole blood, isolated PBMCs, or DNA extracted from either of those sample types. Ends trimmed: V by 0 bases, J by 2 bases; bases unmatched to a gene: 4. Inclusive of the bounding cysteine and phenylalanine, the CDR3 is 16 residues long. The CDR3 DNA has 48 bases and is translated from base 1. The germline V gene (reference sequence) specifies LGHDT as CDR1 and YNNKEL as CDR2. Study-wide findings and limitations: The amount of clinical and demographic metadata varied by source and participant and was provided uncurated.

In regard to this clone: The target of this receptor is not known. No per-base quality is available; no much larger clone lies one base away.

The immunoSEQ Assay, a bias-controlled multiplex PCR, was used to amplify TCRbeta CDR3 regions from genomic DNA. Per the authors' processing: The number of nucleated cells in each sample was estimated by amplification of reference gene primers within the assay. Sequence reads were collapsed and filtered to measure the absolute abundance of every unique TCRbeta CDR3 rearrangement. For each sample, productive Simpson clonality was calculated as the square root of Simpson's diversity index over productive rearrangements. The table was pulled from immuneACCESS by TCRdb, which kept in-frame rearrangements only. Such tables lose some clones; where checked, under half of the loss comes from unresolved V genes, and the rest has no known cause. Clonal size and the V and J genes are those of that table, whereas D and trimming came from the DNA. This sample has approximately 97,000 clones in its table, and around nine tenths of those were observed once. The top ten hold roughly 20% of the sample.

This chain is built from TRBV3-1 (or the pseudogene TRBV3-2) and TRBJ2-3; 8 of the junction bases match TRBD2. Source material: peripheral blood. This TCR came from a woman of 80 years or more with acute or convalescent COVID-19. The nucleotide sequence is TGTGCCAGCAGCCAAGAACTAGCGGACCTCACAGATACGCAGTATTTT. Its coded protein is CASSQELADLTDTQYF.